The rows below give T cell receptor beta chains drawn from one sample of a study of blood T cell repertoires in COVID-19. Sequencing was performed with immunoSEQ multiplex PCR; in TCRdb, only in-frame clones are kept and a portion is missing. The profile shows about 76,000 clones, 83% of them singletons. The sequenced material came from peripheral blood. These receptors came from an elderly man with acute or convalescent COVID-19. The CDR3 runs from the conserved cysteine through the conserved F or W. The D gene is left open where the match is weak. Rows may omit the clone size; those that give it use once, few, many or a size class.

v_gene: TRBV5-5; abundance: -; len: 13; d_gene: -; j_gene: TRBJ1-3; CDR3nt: TGTGCCAGCATTGTACAGGGAGGGGACACCATATATTTT; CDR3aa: CASIVQGGDTIYF
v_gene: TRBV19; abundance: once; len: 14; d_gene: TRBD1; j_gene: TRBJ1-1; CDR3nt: TGTGCCAGTAGTACGGGACAGGGAAAAACTGAAGCTTTCTTT; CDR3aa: CASSTGQGKTEAFF
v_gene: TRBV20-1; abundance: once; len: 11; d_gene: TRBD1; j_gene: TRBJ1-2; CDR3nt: TGCAGTGCTCCCGGGACAGGAGGCTACACCTTC; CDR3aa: CSAPGTGGYTF
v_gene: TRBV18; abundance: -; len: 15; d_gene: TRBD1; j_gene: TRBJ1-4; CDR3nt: TGTGCCAGCTCACCCTTGGGGACAGGGGGCGAAAAACTGTTTTTT; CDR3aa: CASSPLGTGGEKLFF
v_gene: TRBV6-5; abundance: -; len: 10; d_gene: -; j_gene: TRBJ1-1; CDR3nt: TGTGCCCCCCAAATTTTCGAAGCTTTCTTT; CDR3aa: CAPQIFEAFF
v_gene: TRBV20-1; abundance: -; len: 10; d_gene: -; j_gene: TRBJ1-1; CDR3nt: TGCAGTGAAACAGGGTCTGAAGCTTTCTTT; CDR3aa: CSETGSEAFF
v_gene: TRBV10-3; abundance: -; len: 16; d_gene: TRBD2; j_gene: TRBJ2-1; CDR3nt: TGTGCCATCAGTGAGAGAATAGCGGGGGGGGACAATGAGCAGTTCTTC; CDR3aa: CAISERIAGGDNEQFF
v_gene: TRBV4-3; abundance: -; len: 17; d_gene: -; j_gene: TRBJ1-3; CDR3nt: TGCGCCAGCAGCCTCGATCTGACCCAGGGGACTGGAAACACCATATATTTT; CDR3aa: CASSLDLTQGTGNTIYF
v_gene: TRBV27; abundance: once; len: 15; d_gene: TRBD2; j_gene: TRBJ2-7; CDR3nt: TGTGCCAGCAGTTCCCGGCGGACTAGCGGTTACGAGCAGTACTTC; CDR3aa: CASSSRRTSGYEQYF
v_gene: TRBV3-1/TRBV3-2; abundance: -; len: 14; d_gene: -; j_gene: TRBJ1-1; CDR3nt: TGTGCCAGCAGCCAAGAAGATGGGAGAACTGAAGCTTTCTTT; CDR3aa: CASSQEDGRTEAFF
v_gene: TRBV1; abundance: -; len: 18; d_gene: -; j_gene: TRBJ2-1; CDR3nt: TGCACCAGCAGGCAAACCCCCCGTCCGGGACTAGCGCACAATGAGCAGTTCTTC; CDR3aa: CTSRQTPRPGLAHNEQFF
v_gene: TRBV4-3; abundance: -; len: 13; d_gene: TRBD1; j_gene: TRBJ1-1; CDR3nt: TGCGCCAGCAGCCAAGAACGCGACAGGGGAGCTTTCTTT; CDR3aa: CASSQERDRGAFF
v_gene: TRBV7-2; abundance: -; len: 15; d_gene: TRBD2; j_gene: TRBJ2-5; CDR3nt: TGTGCCAGCAGCTACGGACTAGCGGGGAGGGAGACCCAGTACTTC; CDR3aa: CASSYGLAGRETQYF
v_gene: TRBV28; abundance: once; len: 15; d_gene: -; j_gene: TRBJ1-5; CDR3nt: TGTGCCAGCAGTTTGTTGGGCAGGGACAATCAGCCCCAGCATTTT; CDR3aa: CASSLLGRDNQPQHF
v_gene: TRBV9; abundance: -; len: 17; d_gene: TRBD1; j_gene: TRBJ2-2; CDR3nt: TGTGCCAGCAGCGTAGAGCTGGGACAGGGGAACACCGGGGAGCTGTTTTTT; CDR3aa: CASSVELGQGNTGELFF
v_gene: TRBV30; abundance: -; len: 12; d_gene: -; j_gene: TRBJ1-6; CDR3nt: TGTGCCTGGAGTGTACTGGATTCACCCCTCCACTTT; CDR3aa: CAWSVLDSPLHF
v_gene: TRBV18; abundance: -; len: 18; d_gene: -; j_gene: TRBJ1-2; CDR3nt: TGTGCCAGCTCACCAGGGAGATCAGGGGCGTCAGCTAACTATGGCTACACCTTC; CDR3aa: CASSPGRSGASANYGYTF
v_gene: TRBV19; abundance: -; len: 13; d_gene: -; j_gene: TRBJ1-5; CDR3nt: TGTGCCAGTAAGACAGGAGAGGATCAGCCCCAGCATTTT; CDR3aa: CASKTGEDQPQHF
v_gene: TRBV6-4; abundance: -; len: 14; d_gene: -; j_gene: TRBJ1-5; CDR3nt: TGTGCCAGCAGTGACTCGTCGGGGGAACAGCCCCAGCATTTT; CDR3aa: CASSDSSGEQPQHF
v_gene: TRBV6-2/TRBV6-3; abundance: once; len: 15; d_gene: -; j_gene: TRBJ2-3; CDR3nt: TGTGCCAGCAGTTACTCGAGGATTGACCGTGGCACGCAGTATTTT; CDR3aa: CASSYSRIDRGTQYF
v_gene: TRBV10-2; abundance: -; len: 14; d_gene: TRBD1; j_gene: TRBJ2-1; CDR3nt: TGCGCCCTTTCCCCAGGGGGCAGTTACAATGAGCAGTTCTTC; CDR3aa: CALSPGGSYNEQFF
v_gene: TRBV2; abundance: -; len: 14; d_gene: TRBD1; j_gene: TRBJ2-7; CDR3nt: TGTGCCAGCGAGTCGGGACAGGGGGCCTACGAGCAGTACTTC; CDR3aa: CASESGQGAYEQYF
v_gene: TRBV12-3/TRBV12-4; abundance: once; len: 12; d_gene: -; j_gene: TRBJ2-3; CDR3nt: TGTGCCAGCAGTTTCCTCACAGATACGCAGTATTTT; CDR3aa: CASSFLTDTQYF
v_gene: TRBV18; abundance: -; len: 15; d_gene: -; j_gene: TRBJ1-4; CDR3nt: TGTGCCAGCTCACCTAATACGAACCTAAATGAAAAACTGTTTTTT; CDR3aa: CASSPNTNLNEKLFF
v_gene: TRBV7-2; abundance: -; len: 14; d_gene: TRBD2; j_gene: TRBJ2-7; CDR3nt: TGTGCCAGCAGCTCTCAGCGGGAAAATTACGAGCAGTACTTC; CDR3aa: CASSSQRENYEQYF
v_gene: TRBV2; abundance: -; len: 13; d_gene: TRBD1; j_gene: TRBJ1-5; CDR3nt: TGTGCCAGCAGCTCCGGGACAGGTGGTCCCCAGCATTTT; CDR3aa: CASSSGTGGPQHF
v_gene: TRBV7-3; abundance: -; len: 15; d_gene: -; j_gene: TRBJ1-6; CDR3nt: TGTGCCAGCAGCTTAACTGGCGGGGGGAGTTCACCCCTCCACTTT; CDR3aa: CASSLTGGGSSPLHF
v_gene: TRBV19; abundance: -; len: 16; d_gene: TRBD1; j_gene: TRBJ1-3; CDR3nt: TGTGCCAGTACCCCGGACAGGGCGACTTCTGGAAACACCATATATTTT; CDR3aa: CASTPDRATSGNTIYF
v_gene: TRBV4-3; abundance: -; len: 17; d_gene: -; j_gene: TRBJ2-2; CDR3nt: TGCGCCAGCAGCCAAGAAGGACATTTCCAGCGTTCCGGGGAGCTGTTTTTT; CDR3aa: CASSQEGHFQRSGELFF
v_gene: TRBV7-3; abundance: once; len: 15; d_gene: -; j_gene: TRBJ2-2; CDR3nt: TGTGCCAGCAGCTCGGGGACACTGAACACCGGGGAGCTGTTTTTT; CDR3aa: CASSSGTLNTGELFF
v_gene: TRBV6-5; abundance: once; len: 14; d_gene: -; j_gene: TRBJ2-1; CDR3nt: TGTGCCAGCAAGATAACGGGACTCAACAATGAGCAGTTCTTC; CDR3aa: CASKITGLNNEQFF
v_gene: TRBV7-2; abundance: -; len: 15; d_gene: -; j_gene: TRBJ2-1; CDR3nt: TGTGCCAGCAGACGGACTTCCGCGGTCTACAATGAGCAGTTCTTC; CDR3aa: CASRRTSAVYNEQFF
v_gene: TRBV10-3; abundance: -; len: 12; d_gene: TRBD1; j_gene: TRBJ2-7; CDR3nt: TGTGCCACTGCACAGGGGACCTACGAGCAGTACTTC; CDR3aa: CATAQGTYEQYF
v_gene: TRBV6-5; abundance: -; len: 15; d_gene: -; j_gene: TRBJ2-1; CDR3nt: TGTGCCACCGAAGAACAGGGAAGCTCCTACAATGAGCAGTTCTTC; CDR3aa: CATEEQGSSYNEQFF
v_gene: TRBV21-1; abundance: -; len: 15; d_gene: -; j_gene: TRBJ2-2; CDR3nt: TGTGCCAGCCCCTCCGGGACTACGAACACCGGGGAGCTGTTTTTT; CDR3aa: CASPSGTTNTGELFF
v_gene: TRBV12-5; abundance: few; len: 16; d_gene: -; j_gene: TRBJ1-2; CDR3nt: TGTGCTAGTGGTTTGTCTTCGGGACACGCTAACTATGGCTACACCTTC; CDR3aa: CASGLSSGHANYGYTF
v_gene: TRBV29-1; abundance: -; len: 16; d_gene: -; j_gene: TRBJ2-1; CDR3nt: TGCAGCGTGGCCCTAAGCGGGCTTAGCTCCTACAATGAGCAGTTCTTC; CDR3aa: CSVALSGLSSYNEQFF
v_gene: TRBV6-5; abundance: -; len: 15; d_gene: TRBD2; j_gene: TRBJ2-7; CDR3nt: TGTGCCAGCAGTTACTCTCTAGCGGGAGGCCACGAGCAGTACTTC; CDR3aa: CASSYSLAGGHEQYF
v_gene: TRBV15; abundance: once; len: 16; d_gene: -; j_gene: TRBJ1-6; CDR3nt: TGTGCCACCAGCAGCGACCGGGACACCTATAATTCACCCCTCCACTTT; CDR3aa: CATSSDRDTYNSPLHF